The sequence of this T cell receptor beta chain was determined in a study of T cells after yellow fever vaccination. Template switching with 5'RACE generated the TCR cDNA and added a universal primer site and UMIs. TCRdb re-analysed the 5' RACE reads in MiXCR, keeping a single row per CDR3 protein. This table holds approximately 550,000 distinct CDR3 sequences, about 14% found once. General observations from the study: There was a small share of clonotypes that showed up in both the CD4 and CD8 compartments.

This CDR3 spans 16 amino acids. J was trimmed by 5 bases and V by 5 bases; bases with no gene match: 13. From germline, CDR1 is SGHTA and CDR2 FQGNSA. This clonotype was recorded at least ten times. No antigen is known for it. This clonotype was obtained from a man younger than 45 who received the YFV17D yellow fever vaccine. The chain couples TRBV7-2 to TRBJ2-5; 8 bases agree with TRBD2. The source was PBMCs, collected on the day of the yellow fever booster vaccination. CDR3 in amino acids: CASSRESGGPWETQYF. DNA of the CDR3: TGTGCCAGCAGCCGAGAATCGGGAGGGCCGTGGGAGACCCAGTACTTC.